One and the same sample provided the 14 T cell receptor beta chains below, sequenced in a study of neoadjuvant anti-PD-1 for oral cavity cancer. Time point meaning: after neoadjuvant nivolumab, at surgical resection. Generated by immunoSEQ multiplex PCR, the TCRdb table keeps only in-frame clones and is missing some. Of around 5,800 clones in the sample, around three fifths are singletons; the top ten hold 7% to 7.5%. Sequences were derived from tumor tissue, sampled after nivolumab (anti-PD-1) treatment. These receptors all stem from a person between 40 and 80 years old with oral cavity squamous cell carcinoma.

V and J are TRBV25-1 and TRBJ2-1; 9 positions agree with TRBD2. The CDR3 is made up of 15 amino acids. Germline V gene lookup returns CDR1 MGHDK and CDR2 SYGVNS. V shed 7 bases, J shed 4 bases, and the junction held 8 bases outside the gene matches. The CDR3 bases are TGTGCCAGCACATCGGGACTAGCTAATTACAATGAGCAGTTCTTC. Translation gives CASTSGLANYNEQFF.

The J gene is TRBJ1-1, the V gene TRBV7-9, with D tentatively TRBD1 (5 bases). Trimming stripped 5 bases from V and 5 bases from J, with 12 bases between. The V gene's germline CDR1 is SEHNR and CDR2 FQNEAQ (reference sequence). The CDR3 is made up of 13 amino acids. Here the CDR3 DNA reads TGTGCCAGCAGCCAGGGACTTTCGACTGAAGCTTTCTTT. This translates into CASSQGLSTEAFF.

This chain connects TRBV19 to TRBJ2-2; 10 nucleotides match TRBD1. The CDR3 is 14 amino acids. J lost 7 bases, V lost 8 bases, and 7 bases had no gene match. Germline lookup yields CDR1 LNHDA and CDR2 SQIVND (reference sequence). The CDR3 region is CASLGQGRFGELFF. Here the CDR3 DNA reads TGTGCCAGTTTGGGACAGGGGAGGTTCGGGGAGCTGTTTTTT.

The V call is TRBV27, the J call TRBJ2-1, with D perhaps TRBD2 (6 bases). Germline CDR1 reads MNHEY; CDR2 reads SMNVEV (reference sequence). The CDR3 consists of 17 residues. The ends were cut back, 5 bases at V and 0 bases at J, with 17 bases in the middle. CDR3 coding DNA: TGTGCCAGCAGTGGCCGGAGCGGGCCAAGCTCCTACAATGAGCAGTTCTTC. Protein sequence: CASSGRSGPSSYNEQFF.

This clone has more than one count but fewer than ten. The chain couples TRBV10-1 to TRBJ1-6; 10 positions match TRBD1. Germline CDR1 is WNHNN and CDR2 is SYGVQD (reference sequence). With 5 bases clipped from V and 8 bases from J, the junction kept 3 bases outside the gene matches. This CDR3 comprises 14 residues. Here the CDR3 reads CASSMTGGDSPLHF. DNA of the CDR3: TGCGCCAGCAGTATGACAGGGGGCGATTCACCCCTCCACTTT.

This clone was seen a single time. V gene TRBV5-1 combines with J gene TRBJ1-6; no reliable D call. The CDR3 is 16 residues long. Germline V lookup: CDR1 SGHRS, CDR2 YFSETQ. V lost 4 bases and J 2 bases, leaving 13 bases between the germline ends. CDR3: CASSPEKGPYNSPLHF. The CDR3 nucleotides are TGCGCCAGCAGCCCGGAAAAGGGTCCCTATAATTCACCCCTCCACTTT.

V and J are TRBV7-3 and TRBJ2-3; D unresolved. CDR3 length equals 12 residues. Between the trimmed V and J ends, which lost 5 bases and 9 bases, there was a span of 12 bases. The germline V gene encodes CDR1 SGHTA and CDR2 FQGTGA. The CDR3 loop is CASSPDHLTQYF. The CDR3 coding sequence is TGTGCCAGCAGCCCCGACCACCTGACGCAGTATTTT.

This clone was picked up a small number of times. This chain connects TRBV14 to TRBJ1-1, with D hard to call. The germline V and J ends were trimmed by 4 bases and 0 bases, with 6 bases remaining between them. Germline V lookup: CDR1 SGHDN, CDR2 FVKESK. This CDR3 is 13 amino acids long. The CDR3 nucleotides are TGTGCCAGCAGCCTTAAAATGAACACTGAAGCTTTCTTT. Its protein is CASSLKMNTEAFF.

This chain connects TRBV2 to TRBJ2-1; D might be TRBD1 or TRBD2, each matching 7 bases. Trimming removed 5 bases from V and 4 bases from J, with 15 bases in between. This CDR3 contains 15 residues. Germline V gene lookup returns CDR1 SNHLY and CDR2 FYNNEI. The CDR3 coding sequence is TGTGCCAGCAGTCCAGGGGGGGGCCCTTACAATGAGCAGTTCTTC. It translates to CASSPGGGPYNEQFF.

This clone was recorded a few times. The V gene is TRBV19, the J gene TRBJ2-1; 7 nucleotides match TRBD1. The CDR3 runs to 15 residues. Trimming at V came to 5 bases and at J to 0 bases, leaving 4 bases not matched to a gene. Germline V gene data show CDR1 as LNHDA and CDR2 as SQIVND (reference sequence). The CDR3 nucleotides read TGTGCCAGTAGTCCGACAGGGAGCTCCTACAATGAGCAGTTCTTC. It translates to CASSPTGSSYNEQFF.

V and J are TRBV6-1 and TRBJ1-6; no clear D gene. This CDR3 spans 14 amino acids. V was cut by 5 bases and J by 8 bases, with 13 bases left in between. Germline CDR1 is MNHNS and CDR2 is SASEGT. The CDR3 loop is CASSLNPGDSPLHF. CDR3 nucleotides: TGTGCCAGCAGTCTCAACCCGGGCGATTCACCCCTCCACTTT.

The rearrangement links TRBV5-4 to TRBJ1-2; 9 bases map to TRBD1. CDR1 is SGHNT, CDR2 YYREEE, per germline (reference sequence). V gave up 4 bases and J gave up 8 bases; unmatched junction bases: 12. The CDR3 length is 15 residues. The CDR3 coding sequence is TGTGCCAGCAGCCAAATACAGGGGGCGCCGGGGGGCTACACCTTC. This translates into CASSQIQGAPGGYTF.

This chain links TRBV7-2 with TRBJ2-1, with D perhaps being TRBD1 or TRBD2 (5 bases each). The CDR3 contains 14 residues. Trimming left V 0 bases short and J 12 bases short, with 15 bases between. Looked up from germline, CDR1 is SGHTA and CDR2 is FQGNSA. CDR3 DNA sequence: TGTGCCAGCAGCTTAGCGGGACCACAAAGAGTGCAGTTCTTC. It codes for CASSLAGPQRVQFF.

The J gene is TRBJ1-1, the V gene TRBV2; unclear D gene. V was pared by 7 bases and J by 4 bases, with 13 bases between. CDR1 and CDR2 from the germline V gene are SNHLY and FYNNEI. CDR3 size: 13 residues. CDR3 in amino acids: CASTGNLATEAFF. The CDR3 DNA reads TGTGCCAGCACGGGCAACCTGGCCACTGAAGCTTTCTTT.